This T cell receptor beta chain was retrieved from a study of blood T cell repertoires in COVID-19. Study information: PBMCs, B-cell-depleted T cells, or T cells provided the cDNA or gDNA that made up the material.

The V and J ends lost 6 bases and 4 bases, in that order; junction bases with no gene match: 9. The CDR3 extends over 15 amino acids. Per germline, CDR1 MNHEY and CDR2 SVGAGI. The table came from immunoSEQ multiplex PCR; TCRdb's copy has only in-frame clones and leaves some out. The table has around 83,000 clones, 70% to 90% seen once. The receptor's source is a man older than 75 with active or convalescent COVID-19. This rearrangement joins TRBV6-5 to TRBJ1-5; 7 nucleotides match TRBD1. Sequencing was performed on peripheral blood. The DNA for the CDR3 is TGTGCCAGCAGCCGCTCCGGGACAGAAAATCAGCCCCAGCATTTT. This encodes CASSRSGTENQPQHF.